These 8 T cell receptor beta chains share one sample of origin, sequenced in a study of blood T cell repertoires in COVID-19. Sequencing used immunoSEQ multiplex PCR; TCRdb keeps in-frame clones, though not all of them. The table shows approximately 210,000 clones, with approximately 90% occurring only once. Sequenced: PBMCs or T cells enriched from blood (not recorded which). Receptors originate from a woman in her twenties or thirties who had recovered from COVID-19.

The chain links TRBV4-1 to TRBJ1-2; perhaps TRBD1 as D (5 bases). V dropped 0 bases and J dropped 3 bases, with 17 bases sitting between them. Germline V CDR1 and CDR2: MGHRA, YSYEKL. The CDR3 length is 17 residues. The CDR3 nucleotides read TGCGCCAGCAGCCAAGATCTTTTTGTCAGGGCCTACTATGGCTACACCTTC. This sequence encodes CASSQDLFVRAYYGYTF.

The chain combines TRBV6-5 with TRBJ2-5; weak D call: TRBD2 (6 bases). Germline V gene data show CDR1 as MNHEY and CDR2 as SVGAGI. This CDR3 contains 11 residues. CDR3 sequence (DNA): TGTGCTATTGGCCAGAGCGGGCCCCAGTACTTC. Translation gives CAIGQSGPQYF.

The rearrangement joins TRBV12-3 or TRBV12-4 to TRBJ1-2, with TRBD1 matching over 7 bases. This CDR3 spans 13 amino acids. The ends lost 7 bases at V and 3 bases at J; junction bases unmatched: 5. CDR3 coding DNA: TGTGCCAGCAATAACAGGGGCGACTATGGCTACACCTTC. It specifies CASNNRGDYGYTF.

This chain connects TRBV7-8 to TRBJ1-1, with unresolved D. V was clipped by 5 bases and J by 5 bases, with 12 bases between them. Germline CDR1 reads SGHVS; CDR2 reads FQNEAQ. This CDR3 is 13 amino acids long. CDR3 sequence (DNA): TGTGCCAGCAGCATACCACGGGGAACTGAAGCTTTCTTT. Translated, it gives CASSIPRGTEAFF. Together with reference TRBV7-8 and TRBJ1-1, the CDR3 gives the full variable domain: GAGVSQSPRYKVAKRGQDVALRCDPISGHVSLFWYQQALGQGPEFLTYFQNEAQLDKSGLPSDRFFAERPEGSVSTLKIQRTQQEDSAVYLCASSIPRGTEAFFGQGTRLTVV.

This clone was detected a few times. V and J are TRBV2 and TRBJ1-5; D gene uncertain. The CDR3 is 14 amino acids. V dropped 6 bases and J dropped 3 bases, with 12 bases sitting between them. Germline V CDR1 and CDR2: SNHLY, FYNNEI. CDR3 sequence: CASRREQHNQPQHF. DNA of the CDR3: TGTGCCAGCAGGAGAGAACAGCACAATCAGCCCCAGCATTTT.

The J gene is TRBJ1-1, the V gene TRBV5-1; TRBD1 agrees at 8 bases. The trim removed 2 bases at V and 3 bases at J, leaving 3 bases unmatched. This CDR3 contains 14 residues. Looked up from germline, CDR1 is SGHRS and CDR2 is YFSETQ. The CDR3 DNA follows: TGCGCCAGCAGCTTAGGACAGGGCTACACTGAAGCTTTCTTT. It yields the protein CASSLGQGYTEAFF.

The V and J genes are TRBV9 and TRBJ1-5, with 8 bases aligning to TRBD1. This CDR3 has 15 residues. Trimming removed 3 bases from V and 7 bases from J; junction bases left unmatched: 9. CDR1 is SGDLS and CDR2 is YYNGEE in the germline V gene. CDR3 sequence (DNA): TGTGCCAGCAGCGCCTCAGGGGGCGCGGACCAGCCCCAGCATTTT. Amino acids: CASSASGGADQPQHF.

This clone has just one count. The V gene is TRBV5-4, the J gene TRBJ1-1, with a possible D match to TRBD1 (6 bases). The CDR3 is 13 residues long. Germline V CDR1 and CDR2: SGHNT, YYREEE (reference sequence). Trimming left V 4 bases short and J 5 bases short, with 12 bases between. The CDR3 is CASSRSQGTEAFF. Written as DNA, the CDR3 is TGTGCCAGCAGCAGATCGCAGGGGACTGAAGCTTTCTTT.